These 4 T cell receptor delta chains share one sample of origin, sequenced in a study of gamma-delta T cells after stem cell transplantation. TCRdb re-called the RT-PCR reads using CATT. The sample records 1,500 to 2,000 delta-chain clones, roughly 4% being singletons. The sequenced sample was gamma-delta T cells. The receptors were gathered from a human donor. It is not recorded whose cells these are; they may come from a transplant donor.

For the CDR3, the DNA is TGTGCCTGTGACACTTGGGGGAGTAGGGGCACCGATAAACTCATCTTT. The encoded protein is CACDTWGSRGTDKLIF. The chain employs TRDV2 and TRDJ1; TRDD3 agrees at 7 bases. The CDR3 is 16 residues long. The germline gives CDR1 GEAIGNYY, CDR2 EKD. With V trimmed by 1 base and J by 1 base, 8 bases remained unmatched.

This clone has just a few counts. A far larger clone is one base from this, pointing to a likely read error. Here the CDR3 reads CAYDTVVLGDPRSTDKLIF. The CDR3, as DNA: TGTGCCTATGACACGGTTGTACTGGGGGATCCAAGGAGCACCGATAAACTCATCTTT. J is TRDJ1 and V is TRDV2, with 10 bases identical to TRDD3. The CDR3 has 19 residues. Germline CDR1 GEAIGNYY, CDR2 EKD.

CDR3 residues: CACDTATGGYASWDTRQMFF. CDR3 coding DNA: TGTGCCTGTGACACCGCCACTGGGGGATACGCAAGCTGGGACACCCGACAGATGTTTTTC. The J gene corresponds to TRDJ3; a V gene call is absent; the D segment call TRDD3 is taken from the table without a DNA check. The CDR3 consists of 20 residues.

The rearrangement uses TRDV2 and TRDJ1; 8 bases align to TRDD3. This CDR3 is built from 14 residues. The V segment lost 3 bases and the J segment 2 bases; nucleotides outside the gene matches: 4. In germline, CDR1 is GEAIGNYY, CDR2 EKD. The CDR3 region has the DNA TGTGCCTGTGACCCCTGGGGGAAAACCGATAAACTCATCTTT. As protein: CACDPWGKTDKLIF.